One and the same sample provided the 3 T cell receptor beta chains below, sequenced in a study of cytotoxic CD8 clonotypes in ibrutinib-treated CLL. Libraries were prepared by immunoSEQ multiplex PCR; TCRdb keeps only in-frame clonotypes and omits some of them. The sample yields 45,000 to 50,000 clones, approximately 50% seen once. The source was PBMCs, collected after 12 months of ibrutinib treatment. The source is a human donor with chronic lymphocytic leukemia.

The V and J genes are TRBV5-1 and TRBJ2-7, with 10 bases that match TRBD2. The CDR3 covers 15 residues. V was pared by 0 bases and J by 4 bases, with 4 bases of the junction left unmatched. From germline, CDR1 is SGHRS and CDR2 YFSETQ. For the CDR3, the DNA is TGCGCCAGCAGCTTGGACCCTAGCGGGAGATACGAGCAGTACTTC. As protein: CASSLDPSGRYEQYF.

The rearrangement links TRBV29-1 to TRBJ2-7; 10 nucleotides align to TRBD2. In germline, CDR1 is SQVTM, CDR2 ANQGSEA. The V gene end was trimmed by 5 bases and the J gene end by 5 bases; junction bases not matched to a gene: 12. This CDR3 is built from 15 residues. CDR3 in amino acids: CSVSPVAGGFHEQYF. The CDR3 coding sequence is TGCAGCGTTTCCCCGGTAGCGGGAGGTTTCCACGAGCAGTACTTC.

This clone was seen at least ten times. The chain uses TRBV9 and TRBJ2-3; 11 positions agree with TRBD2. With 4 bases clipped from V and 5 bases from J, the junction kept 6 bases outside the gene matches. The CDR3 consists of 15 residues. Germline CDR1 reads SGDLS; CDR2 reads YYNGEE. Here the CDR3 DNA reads TGTGCCAGCAGCCCTCTGACTAGCGGGATAGATACGCAGTATTTT. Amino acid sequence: CASSPLTSGIDTQYF.